The 27 T cell receptor beta chains below all came from one sample that was sequenced in a study of vaccination and CD4 T cells after COVID-19. The sample's time point: late sampling 161 to 241 days after vaccination in three convalescent patients. TCRdb processed the PCR reads anew with MiXCR; each CDR3 protein has one entry. The sample records 26,000 or so distinct CDR3 sequences, 50% being singletons. The sample consisted of CD4+ T cells from blood, taken about 7 months after SARS-CoV-2 vaccination. Every receptor here comes from a human donor who had recovered from COVID-19.

There are a few counts of this clonotype. The chain employs TRBV20-1 and TRBJ2-3; the D is unclear. This CDR3 has 11 amino acids. CDR1 is DFQATT, CDR2 SNEGSKA, per germline (reference sequence). V was clipped by 2 bases and J by 6 bases, with 6 bases between them. CDR3 sequence: CSARFLDTQYF. CDR3 DNA sequence: TGCAGTGCTAGATTTCTGGATACGCAGTATTTT.

The chain joins TRBV19 to TRBJ2-1, with a tentative D call TRBD2 (5 bases). This CDR3 is built from 15 residues. The V gene lost 7 bases and the J gene lost 7 bases, with 20 bases spanning the gap. Germline-derived CDR1 and CDR2 are LNHDA and SQIVND (reference sequence). CDR3 region: CASTVRGEGRNEQFF. CDR3 bases: TGTGCCAGTACTGTCCGGGGAGAGGGTCGGAATGAGCAGTTCTTC.

The sample holds a few counts of this clonotype. V is TRBV20-1 and J is TRBJ1-1, with 12 bases identical to TRBD1. CDR3 length: 14 amino acids. Losses at the gene ends were 6 bases for V and 2 bases for J; bases not matched to a gene: 4. CDR1 and CDR2 from the germline V gene are DFQATT and SNEGSKA (reference sequence). CDR3 DNA: TGCAGTGCGGAGGGACAGGGGGCCAACACTGAAGCTTTCTTT. Translated: CSAEGQGANTEAFF.

This clonotype has a single count. J is TRBJ2-1 and V is TRBV20-1; 9 bases are a match to TRBD1. CDR1 and CDR2 (germline): DFQATT, SNEGSKA (reference sequence). The CDR3 spans 13 residues. V gave up 4 bases and J gave up 6 bases; unmatched junction bases: 4. The CDR3 spells CSATTGGINEQFF. The CDR3 nucleotides read TGCAGTGCTACAACAGGGGGCATCAATGAGCAGTTCTTC.

Only a few counts were recorded for this clonotype. This chain connects TRBV10-1 to TRBJ2-7; 11 nucleotides line up with TRBD1. Germline V gene lookup returns CDR1 WNHNN and CDR2 SYGVQD (reference sequence). The CDR3 totals 15 residues. Trimming cost V 4 bases and J 3 bases; bases outside gene matches: 5. CDR3 in amino acids: CASSAGTGGFYEQYF. In nucleotides, the CDR3 is TGCGCCAGCAGTGCAGGGACAGGGGGTTTCTACGAGCAGTACTTC.

The chain has TRBV6-2 or TRBV6-3 and TRBJ2-3, with 8 positions matching TRBD2. With 4 bases clipped from V and 0 bases from J, the junction kept 12 bases outside the gene matches. Per the germline V gene, CDR1 is MNHEY and CDR2 is SVGEGT. This CDR3 has 18 residues. The CDR3: CASSSPPFGTRSTDTQYF. The CDR3 nucleotides read TGTGCCAGCAGTTCCCCGCCTTTCGGGACTAGGAGCACAGATACGCAGTATTTT.

The rearrangement joins TRBV7-3 to TRBJ2-1; D possibly corresponds to TRBD2 (5 bases). The germline V gene encodes CDR1 SGHTA and CDR2 FQGTGA. The CDR3 loop spans 15 amino acids. The ends were cut back, 4 bases at V and 7 bases at J, with 17 bases in the middle. CDR3 sequence (DNA): TGTGCCAGCAGCTCCAGCGGAAACACGGGAAATGAGCAGTTCTTC. Amino acids: CASSSSGNTGNEQFF.

This sequence joins TRBV15 and TRBJ2-3; D possibly corresponds to TRBD2 (5 bases). V shed 0 bases and J shed 8 bases, with 12 bases lying between them. Germline CDR1 and CDR2: LNHNV and YYDKDF (reference sequence). The CDR3 sequence is 14 residues long. CDR3 nucleotide sequence: TGTGCCACCAGCAGAGACCGGGAAGCAGCTACGCAGTATTTT. This gives the protein CATSRDREAATQYF.

The CDR3 reads CASSPGTGANYGYTF. The CDR3 DNA sequence: TGCGCCAGCAGTCCCGGGACAGGGGCTAACTATGGCTACACCTTC. The chain carries TRBV10-2 and TRBJ1-2, with 10 positions matching TRBD1. Germline-derived CDR1 and CDR2 are WSHSY and SAAADI. CDR3 length: 15 amino acids. The J segment lost 0 bases and the V segment lost 5 bases, leaving 3 bases of the junction unmatched.

The rearrangement links TRBV7-3 to TRBJ2-1; D perhaps matches TRBD2 (5 bases). Germline values: CDR1 SGHTA, CDR2 FQGTGA. The V and J ends lost 6 bases and 8 bases respectively, with 20 bases between them. The CDR3 contains 15 residues. CDR3: CASRAREGNNYEQFF. In nucleotides, the CDR3 is TGTGCCAGCAGGGCTAGAGAGGGTAATAACTATGAGCAGTTCTTC.

In this sample, this clonotype is medium-sized. CDR3 nucleotides: TGCAGTGCTAGAGGTATAGGGGGCGCGGGTCAGCCCCAGCATTTT. Protein: CSARGIGGAGQPQHF. This rearrangement joins TRBV20-1 to TRBJ1-5, with TRBD1 matching 7 bases. This CDR3 comprises 15 residues. V was pared by 1 base and J by 6 bases, with 9 bases of the junction left unmatched. Germline V gene data show CDR1 as DFQATT and CDR2 as SNEGSKA (reference sequence).

Only a few counts were recorded for this clonotype. V gene TRBV7-8 combines with J gene TRBJ1-5; D may be TRBD1 (6 bases). Trimming removed 3 bases from V and 10 bases from J, with 22 bases in between. Germline V CDR1 and CDR2: SGHVS, FQNEAQ. The CDR3 loop spans 16 amino acids. The CDR3, as DNA: TGTGCCAGCAGCTTTAGACGGAGACAGGAGCCATCTCCCCAGCATTTT. Protein: CASSFRRRQEPSPQHF. The whole variable domain, remainder taken from reference TRBV7-8 and TRBJ1-5, is GAGVSQSPRYKVAKRGQDVALRCDPISGHVSLFWYQQALGQGPEFLTYFQNEAQLDKSGLPSDRFFAERPEGSVSTLKIQRTQQEDSAVYLCASSFRRRQEPSPQHFGDGTRLSIL.

This chain connects TRBV7-8 to TRBJ2-1, with 13 bases matching TRBD2. After removal of 5 bases from V and 9 bases from J, the junction contained 7 bases not matched to a gene. Germline V lookup: CDR1 SGHVS, CDR2 FQNEAQ. The CDR3 has 15 residues. CDR3 protein: CASSLGLAGVSEQFF. The CDR3 coding sequence is TGTGCCAGCAGCCTCGGACTAGCGGGAGTATCTGAGCAGTTCTTC.

The chain carries TRBV7-8 and TRBJ1-2, with TRBD1 matching over 10 bases. Losses at the gene ends were 2 bases for V and 2 bases for J; bases not matched to a gene: 5. The CDR3 is made up of 16 amino acids. Per germline, CDR1 SGHVS and CDR2 FQNEAQ. CDR3 loop: CASSLSRDRGNYGYTF. The CDR3 coding sequence is TGTGCCAGCAGCTTAAGTCGGGACAGGGGAAACTATGGCTACACCTTC.

This chain joins TRBV7-3 and TRBJ2-5; no clear D gene. Germline CDR1 reads SGHTA; CDR2 reads FQGTGA. The CDR3 extends over 13 amino acids. Trimming stripped 1 base from V and 5 bases from J, with 8 bases between. CDR3 bases: TGTGCCAGCAGCTTAAATCTCCTGGAGACCCAGTACTTC. As protein: CASSLNLLETQYF.

The chain employs TRBV20-1 and TRBJ2-7; D might be TRBD2 (6 bases). With 6 bases removed from V and 2 bases from J, the gap between germline ends came to 17 bases. Germline V CDR1 and CDR2: DFQATT, SNEGSKA (reference sequence). The CDR3 is made up of 14 amino acids. The CDR3 bases are TGCAGTGCCAATCCCGGAGGAGGGACCTACGAGCAGTACTTC. This sequence encodes CSANPGGGTYEQYF.

The chain carries TRBV28 and TRBJ2-5, with 7 bases fitting TRBD1. The CDR3 length is 15 residues. Germline lookup yields CDR1 MDHEN and CDR2 SYDVKM. V was clipped by 2 bases and J by 2 bases; unmatched bases: 5. The CDR3 DNA reads as TGTGCCAGCAGTTTACGACAGGGCCATCAAGAGACCCAGTACTTC. Its translation: CASSLRQGHQETQYF.

The chain recombines TRBV6-1 with TRBJ1-2; TRBD1 matches 9 bases. The CDR3 runs to 14 residues. Trimming at V came to 8 bases and at J to 5 bases, leaving 9 bases not matched to a gene. CDR1 is MNHNS and CDR2 is SASEGT in the germline V gene. The CDR3 DNA follows: TGTGCCAGCCTGGGACAGGGTCGCCCATATGGCTACACCTTC. Residues: CASLGQGRPYGYTF.

V is TRBV19 and J is TRBJ2-5; 9 bases are a match to TRBD2. V was pared by 1 base and J by 2 bases, with 2 bases of the junction left unmatched. In germline, CDR1 is LNHDA, CDR2 SQIVND (reference sequence). The CDR3 totals 15 residues. The CDR3 nucleotides are TGTGCCAGTAGTATAGTAGCGGGAGTACAAGAGACCCAGTACTTC. Its translation: CASSIVAGVQETQYF.

V and J are TRBV2 and TRBJ1-2, with D hard to call. The ends were cut back, 2 bases at V and 2 bases at J, with 9 bases in the middle. This CDR3 is built from 14 residues. The V gene's germline CDR1 is SNHLY and CDR2 FYNNEI. The CDR3 DNA reads TGTGCCAGCAGTGAAACTCTGGGAAACTATGGCTACACCTTC. This sequence encodes CASSETLGNYGYTF.

This chain connects TRBV19 to TRBJ2-5, with a tentative D call TRBD2 (7 bases). V gave up 4 bases and J gave up 7 bases, with 25 bases separating them. Germline CDR1 LNHDA, CDR2 SQIVND (reference sequence). The CDR3 spans 17 residues. CDR3 coding DNA: TGTGCCAGTAGTACTCTAATGCGGGCAGGGGAGGGAAGGACCCAGTACTTC. The encoded protein is CASSTLMRAGEGRTQYF. Full variable domain (remainder filled in from reference TRBV19 and TRBJ2-5): DGGITQSPKYLFRKEGQNVTLSCEQNLNHDAMYWYRQDPGQGLRLIYYSQIVNDFQKGDIAEGYSVSREKKESFPLTVTSAQKNPTAFYLCASSTLMRAGEGRTQYFGPGTRLLVL.

J is TRBJ2-6 and V is TRBV7-2; 14 bases map to TRBD2. The V and J ends lost 3 bases and 4 bases, in that order; junction bases with no gene match: 5. CDR1 SGHTA and CDR2 FQGNSA come from the germline V gene. CDR3 length: 18 amino acids. CDR3 in amino acids: CASSLGLAGAPGANVLTF. CDR3 nucleotides: TGTGCCAGCAGCTTGGGACTAGCGGGAGCACCAGGGGCCAACGTCCTGACTTTC. Complete variable domain (other parts from reference TRBV7-2 and TRBJ2-6): GAGVSQSPSNKVTEKGKDVELRCDPISGHTALYWYRQSLGQGLEFLIYFQGNSAPDKSGLPSDRFSAERTGGSVSTLTIQRTQQEDSAVYLCASSLGLAGAPGANVLTFGAGSRLTVL.

The V gene is TRBV19, the J gene TRBJ1-5; 7 nucleotides align to TRBD1. The length of the CDR3 is 15 residues. V lost 7 bases, J lost 6 bases, and 12 bases stayed unmatched. Germline V lookup: CDR1 LNHDA, CDR2 SQIVND (reference sequence). DNA for the CDR3: TGTGCCAGTATTAAGCAAGGGGGCGCCGGTCAGCCCCAGCATTTT. This gives the protein CASIKQGGAGQPQHF.

The chain carries TRBV14 and TRBJ2-7; the match to TRBD2 covers 8 bases. With V trimmed by 4 bases and J by 5 bases, 10 bases remained unmatched. This CDR3 comprises 15 residues. Germline values: CDR1 SGHDN, CDR2 FVKESK. CDR3 in DNA: TGTGCCAGCAGCCTAAAGCGGGGGTCGGGGAACGAGCAGTACTTC. Its translation is CASSLKRGSGNEQYF.

The J gene is TRBJ1-1, the V gene TRBV20-1; 9 bases map to TRBD1. This CDR3 is 13 amino acids long. Germline loops: CDR1 DFQATT, CDR2 SNEGSKA (reference sequence). The V gene end was trimmed by 3 bases and the J gene end by 8 bases; junction bases not matched to a gene: 7. CDR3 protein: CSARHPGTGEAFF. The CDR3 coding sequence is TGCAGTGCTAGGCACCCCGGGACAGGGGAAGCTTTCTTT.

This sequence joins TRBV28 and TRBJ2-2; no definite D call. The germline gives CDR1 MDHEN, CDR2 SYDVKM. The CDR3 has 13 amino acids. V lost 8 bases, J lost 0 bases, and 7 bases lay in between. In DNA form, the CDR3 reads TGTGCCAGCGTAGGATCGAACACCGGGGAGCTGTTTTTT. Its translation: CASVGSNTGELFF. Full variable domain (remainder filled in from reference TRBV28 and TRBJ2-2): DVKVTQSSRYLVKRTGEKVFLECVQDMDHENMFWYRQDPGLGLRLIYFSYDVKMKEKGDIPEGYSVSREKKERFSLILESASTNQTSMYLCASVGSNTGELFFGEGSRLTVL.

V usage is TRBV2 and J usage is TRBJ2-7, with 9 bases matching TRBD1. The CDR3 is 15 amino acids. J was trimmed by 2 bases and V by 0 bases; bases with no gene match: 2. Germline values: CDR1 SNHLY, CDR2 FYNNEI. Here the CDR3 reads CASSEAGTGPYEQYF. The CDR3 coding sequence is TGTGCCAGCAGTGAAGCCGGGACAGGGCCCTACGAGCAGTACTTC. Full variable domain (remainder filled in from reference TRBV2 and TRBJ2-7): EPEVTQTPSHQVTQMGQEVILRCVPISNHLYFYWYRQILGQKVEFLVSFYNNEISEKSEIFDDQFSVERPDGSNFTLKIRSTKLEDSAMYFCASSEAGTGPYEQYFGPGTRLTVT.